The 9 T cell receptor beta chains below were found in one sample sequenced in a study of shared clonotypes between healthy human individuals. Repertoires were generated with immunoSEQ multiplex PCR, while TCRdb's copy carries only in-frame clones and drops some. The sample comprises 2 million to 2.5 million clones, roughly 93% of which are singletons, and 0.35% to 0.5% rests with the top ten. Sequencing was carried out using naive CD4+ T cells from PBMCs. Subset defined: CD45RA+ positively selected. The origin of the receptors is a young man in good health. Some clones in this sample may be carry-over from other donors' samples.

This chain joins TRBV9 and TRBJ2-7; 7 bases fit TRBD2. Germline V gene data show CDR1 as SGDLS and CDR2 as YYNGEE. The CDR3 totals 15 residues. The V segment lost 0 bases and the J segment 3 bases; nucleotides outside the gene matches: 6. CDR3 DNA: TGTGCCAGCAGCGTAGGTGGCGGGGAGGGCTACGAGCAGTACTTC. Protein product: CASSVGGGEGYEQYF.

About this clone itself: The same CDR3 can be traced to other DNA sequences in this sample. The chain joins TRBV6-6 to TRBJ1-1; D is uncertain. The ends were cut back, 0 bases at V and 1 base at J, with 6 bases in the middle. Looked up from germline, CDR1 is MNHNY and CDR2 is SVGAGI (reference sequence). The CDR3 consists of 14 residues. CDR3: CASSYSPGNTEAFF. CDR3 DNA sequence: TGTGCCAGCAGTTACTCGCCAGGGAACACTGAAGCTTTCTTT.

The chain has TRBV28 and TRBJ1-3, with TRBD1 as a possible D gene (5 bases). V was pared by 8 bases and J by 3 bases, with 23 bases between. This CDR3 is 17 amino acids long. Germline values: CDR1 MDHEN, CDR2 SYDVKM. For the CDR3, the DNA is TGTGCCAGCTACCTCTCGGGCAAAGGGGCCTTTGGAAACACCATATATTTT. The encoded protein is CASYLSGKGAFGNTIYF. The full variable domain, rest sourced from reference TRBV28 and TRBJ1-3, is DVKVTQSSRYLVKRTGEKVFLECVQDMDHENMFWYRQDPGLGLRLIYFSYDVKMKEKGDIPEGYSVSREKKERFSLILESASTNQTSMYLCASYLSGKGAFGNTIYFGEGSWLTVV.

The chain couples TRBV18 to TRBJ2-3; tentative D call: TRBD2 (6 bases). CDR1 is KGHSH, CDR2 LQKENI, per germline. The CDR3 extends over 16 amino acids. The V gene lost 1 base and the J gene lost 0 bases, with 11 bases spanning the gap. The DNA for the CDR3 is TGTGCCAGCTCACCACTTGCGGGGCCTAGCACAGATACGCAGTATTTT. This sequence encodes CASSPLAGPSTDTQYF.

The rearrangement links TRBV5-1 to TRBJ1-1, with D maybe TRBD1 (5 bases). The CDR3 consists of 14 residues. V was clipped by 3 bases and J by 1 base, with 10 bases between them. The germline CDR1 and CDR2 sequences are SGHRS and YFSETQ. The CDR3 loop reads CASSWVTENTEAFF. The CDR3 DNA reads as TGCGCCAGCAGCTGGGTGACAGAGAACACTGAAGCTTTCTTT. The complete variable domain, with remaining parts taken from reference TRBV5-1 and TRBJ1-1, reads KAGVTQTPRYLIKTRGQQVTLSCSPISGHRSVSWYQQTPGQGLQFLFEYFSETQRNKGNFPGRFSGRQFSNSRSEMNVSTLELGDSALYLCASSWVTENTEAFFGQGTRLTVV.

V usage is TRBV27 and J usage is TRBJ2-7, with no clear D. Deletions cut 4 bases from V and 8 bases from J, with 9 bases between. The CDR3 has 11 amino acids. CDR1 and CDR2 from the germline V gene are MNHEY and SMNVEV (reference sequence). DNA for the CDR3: TGTGCCAGCAGTTCACCCTCCCAGCAGTACTTC. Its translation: CASSSPSQQYF.

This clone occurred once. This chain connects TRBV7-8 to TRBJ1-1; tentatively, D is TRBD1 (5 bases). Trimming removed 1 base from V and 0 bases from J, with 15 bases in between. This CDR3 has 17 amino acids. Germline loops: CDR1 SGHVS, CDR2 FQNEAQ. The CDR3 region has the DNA TGTGCCAGCAGCTTAGAAACGGCAGGGCGTATGAACACTGAAGCTTTCTTT. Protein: CASSLETAGRMNTEAFF.

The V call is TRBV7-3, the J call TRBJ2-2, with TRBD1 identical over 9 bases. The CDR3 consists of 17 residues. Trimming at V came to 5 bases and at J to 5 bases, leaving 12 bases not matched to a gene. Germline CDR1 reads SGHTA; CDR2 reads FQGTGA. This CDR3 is CASSLDRDRVSTGELFF. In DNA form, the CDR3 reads TGTGCCAGCAGCCTAGACCGGGACAGGGTATCGACCGGGGAGCTGTTTTTT.

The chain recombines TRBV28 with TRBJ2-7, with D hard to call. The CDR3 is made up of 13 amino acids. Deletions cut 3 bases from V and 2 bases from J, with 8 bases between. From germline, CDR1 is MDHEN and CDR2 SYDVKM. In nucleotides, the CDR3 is TGTGCCAGCAGTTTGTCGGCAACCTACGAGCAGTACTTC. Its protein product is CASSLSATYEQYF.